The 19 T cell receptor beta chains reported below all come from one sample, sequenced in a study of CD8 T cells in Susac syndrome. RNA was extracted with the RNeasy kit, and a quantity of about 0.45 to 1 ug was reverse transcribed using random hexamers. TCRdb redid the calling of the immunoSEQ multiplex PCR reads with MiXCR, one entry per CDR3 protein. Of some 76,000 distinct CDR3 sequences listed, about 91% are singletons. Sequencing input: CD8+ T cells from PBMCs. The receptors derive from a human donor with multiple sclerosis.

This chain joins TRBV6-2 or TRBV6-3 and TRBJ1-6; TRBD1 aligns across 7 bases. The length of the CDR3 is 13 residues. Looked up from germline, CDR1 is MNHEY and CDR2 is SVGEGT. V lost 6 bases and J lost 7; bases outside the gene matches: 3. CDR3 loop: CASRQGGNSPLHF. The CDR3 DNA sequence: TGTGCCAGCAGGCAGGGGGGGAATTCACCCCTCCACTTT.

The chain uses TRBV7-9 and TRBJ1-6; D perhaps matches TRBD1 (5 bases). V dropped 2 bases and J dropped 8 bases, with 10 bases sitting between them. CDR1 SEHNR and CDR2 FQNEAQ come from the germline V gene (reference sequence). There are 14 residues in the CDR3. DNA for the CDR3: TGTGCCAGCAGCTTACCCGAGACAGATTCACCCCTCCACTTT. Translation: CASSLPETDSPLHF.

The chain uses TRBV5-4 and TRBJ2-7; 7 bases align to TRBD1. After removal of 3 bases from V and 2 bases from J, the junction contained 5 bases not matched to a gene. Germline V gives CDR1 SGHNT, CDR2 YYREEE (reference sequence). This CDR3 region has 14 residues. As DNA, the CDR3 is TGTGCCAGCAGCTCGGGACAGAGTCCCTACGAGCAGTACTTC. Its translation is CASSSGQSPYEQYF. The full variable domain, with the rest looked up from reference TRBV5-4 and TRBJ2-7, is ETGVTQSPTHLIKTRGQQVTLRCSSQSGHNTVSWYQQALGQGPQFIFQYYREEENGRGNFPPRFSGLQFPNYSSELNVNALELDDSALYLCASSSGQSPYEQYFGPGTRLTVT.

The rearrangement links TRBV10-3 to TRBJ2-7; D is undetermined. The V end lost 6 bases, the J end lost 3 bases, and 9 bases lay between the germline ends. The CDR3 sequence is 12 residues long. Germline CDR1 ENHRY, CDR2 SYGVKD. The CDR3 region is CAIRAGDYEQYF. DNA for the CDR3: TGTGCCATCAGAGCAGGCGACTACGAGCAGTACTTC.

This clonotype was detected a few times. The rearrangement joins TRBV27 to TRBJ1-5, with D possibly matching TRBD1 (5 bases). Per the germline V gene, CDR1 is MNHEY and CDR2 is SMNVEV (reference sequence). This CDR3 spans 15 amino acids. Trimming stripped 8 bases from V and 1 base from J, with 15 bases between. CDR3 in amino acids: CASSPGTGSNQPQHF. The CDR3 bases are TGTGCCAGCTCACCAGGGACGGGGAGCAATCAGCCCCAGCATTTT.

This clonotype was picked up one time. The chain combines TRBV4-1 with TRBJ2-1; tentative D call: TRBD2 (6 bases). Germline loops: CDR1 MGHRA, CDR2 YSYEKL. Trimming pared 1 base from V and 4 bases from J, leaving 20 bases between. This CDR3 region has 18 residues. The CDR3 region is CASSQVLPGGRGYNEQFF. Here the CDR3 DNA reads TGCGCCAGCAGCCAAGTCCTGCCCGGGGGAAGGGGATACAATGAGCAGTTCTTC.

The gene calls are TRBV10-2 and TRBJ1-4; D uncertain. The CDR3 totals 14 residues. The germline V gene has CDR1 WSHSY and CDR2 SAAADI. V was cut by 5 bases and J by 8 bases, with 15 bases left in between. The CDR3 reads CASSRIGDGEKLFF. For the CDR3, the DNA is TGCGCCAGCAGTAGAATCGGGGATGGGGAAAAACTGTTTTTT.

The V gene is TRBV9, the J gene TRBJ2-7; 11 nucleotides agree with TRBD2. This CDR3 comprises 14 residues. With 5 bases clipped from V and 5 bases from J, the junction kept 6 bases outside the gene matches. Per the germline V gene, CDR1 is SGDLS and CDR2 is YYNGEE. The CDR3 protein is CASSPGLAADEQYF. CDR3 nucleotides: TGTGCCAGCAGTCCGGGACTAGCGGCGGACGAGCAGTACTTC.

The chain uses TRBV28 and TRBJ1-5, with unresolved D. The length of the CDR3 is 13 residues. V was pared by 8 bases and J by 2 bases, with 10 bases between. The germline CDR1 and CDR2 sequences are MDHEN and SYDVKM. CDR3 bases: TGTGCCAGCGGCCTCATTGGCAATCAGCCCCAGCATTTT. Protein product: CASGLIGNQPQHF.

V gene TRBV11-2 combines with J gene TRBJ1-1; D is uncertain. There are 14 residues in the CDR3. Trimming took 1 base from V and 1 from J, leaving 7 bases between them. Germline loops: CDR1 SGHAT, CDR2 FQNNGV. In nucleotides, the CDR3 is TGTGCCAGCAGCTTAGTTCCAGAGAACACTGAAGCTTTCTTT. It is translated as CASSLVPENTEAFF.

The chain couples TRBV9 to TRBJ2-7, with 9 bases matching TRBD1. Trimming removed 3 bases from V and 5 bases from J; junction bases left unmatched: 6. The CDR3 is 14 residues long. Looked up from germline, CDR1 is SGDLS and CDR2 is YYNGEE. CDR3 DNA: TGTGCCAGCAGCGGGCCAGACAGGGGGGACGAGCAGTACTTC. Protein sequence: CASSGPDRGDEQYF.

The rearrangement joins TRBV20-1 to TRBJ1-1; 10 bases align to TRBD1. CDR1 DFQATT and CDR2 SNEGSKA come from the germline V gene (reference sequence). J lost 6 bases, V lost 6 bases, and 4 bases had no gene match. CDR3 length: 12 amino acids. The DNA of the CDR3 is TGCAGTGCCAGGACAGGGGGGGCTGAAGCTTTCTTT. The encoded protein is CSARTGGAEAFF.

This rearrangement joins TRBV24-1 to TRBJ2-3; TRBD2 matches 11 bases. The germline gives CDR1 KGHDR, CDR2 SFDVKD. The CDR3 extends over 16 amino acids. J was trimmed by 1 base and V by 4 bases; bases with no gene match: 3. The CDR3 protein is CATSDTLAGGTDTQYF. In nucleotides, the CDR3 is TGTGCCACCAGTGACACACTAGCGGGGGGCACAGATACGCAGTATTTT.

This chain joins TRBV7-9 and TRBJ2-1, with 7 bases matching TRBD1. The V gene's germline CDR1 is SEHNR and CDR2 FQNEAQ (reference sequence). The junction had 8 bases not matched to a gene; V was cut back by 5 bases and J by 1 base. The CDR3 length is 16 residues. DNA of the CDR3: TGTGCCAGCAGCCCCGACAGGGTTGGGTCCTACAATGAGCAGTTCTTC. Translation gives CASSPDRVGSYNEQFF.

The V call is TRBV20-1, the J call TRBJ1-2; D is uncertain. The CDR3 length is 14 residues. Germline V gives CDR1 DFQATT, CDR2 SNEGSKA (reference sequence). V was shortened by 5 bases and J by 0 bases, with 13 bases between the two germline ends. This CDR3 reads CSADAFTPNYGYTF. In DNA form, the CDR3 reads TGCAGTGCTGACGCCTTCACCCCTAACTATGGCTACACCTTC.

The chain couples TRBV20-1 to TRBJ1-4, with D possibly matching TRBD1 (6 bases). Germline V CDR1 and CDR2: DFQATT, SNEGSKA (reference sequence). The CDR3 extends over 15 amino acids. The ends were cut back, 6 bases at V and 8 bases at J, with 22 bases in the middle. CDR3 protein: CSAEGGHGLGEKLFF. The CDR3 coding sequence is TGCAGTGCCGAGGGGGGACACGGACTAGGGGAAAAACTGTTTTTT.

The genes are TRBV4-2 and TRBJ1-5, with 7 bases identical to TRBD1. CDR3 size: 19 residues. V shed 0 bases, J shed 2 bases, and the junction held 13 bases outside the gene matches. CDR1 and CDR2 (germline): LGHNA, YNFKEQ. The CDR3 sequence is CASSQEGWGGGSGNQPQHF. Here the CDR3 DNA reads TGTGCCAGCAGCCAAGAAGGGTGGGGAGGGGGCTCTGGCAATCAGCCCCAGCATTTT.

The CDR3 here is CSARPGARSGANVLTF. DNA for the CDR3: TGCAGTGCTAGGCCGGGGGCCCGCTCTGGGGCCAACGTCCTGACTTTC. V usage is TRBV20-1 and J usage is TRBJ2-6; D may correspond to TRBD1 or TRBD2 (6 bases each). Germline V lookup: CDR1 DFQATT, CDR2 SNEGSKA (reference sequence). The CDR3 is made up of 16 amino acids. V shed 3 bases and J shed 0 bases, with 12 bases lying between them.

The chain is built from TRBV7-9 and TRBJ2-5, with 10 bases that match TRBD2. The germline V gene has CDR1 SEHNR and CDR2 FQNEAQ (reference sequence). Trimming cost V 3 bases and J 5 bases; bases outside gene matches: 9. The CDR3 spans 16 residues. The CDR3 protein is CASSFVESSGGETQYF. In DNA, the CDR3 is TGTGCCAGCAGCTTCGTTGAGTCTAGCGGGGGTGAGACCCAGTACTTC.